One and the same sample provided the 30 T cell receptor beta chains below, sequenced in a study of human T cells and chemical hapten exposure. Time point noted: patch test 3, about 24 weeks after DPC sensitization. As for treatment: therapeutic diphenylcyclopropenone sensitization with weekly scalp DPC. MiXCR, applied by TCRdb to the RACE reads, yields one record per CDR3 protein. The table shows about 190,000 distinct CDR3 sequences, with around 23% occurring only once. The starting material was whole blood, obtained in connection with sensitization to the hapten diphenylcyclopropenone (DPC). Every receptor here comes from a woman in her thirties or forties with alopecia areata. Some clones in this sample may be carry-over from other donors' samples.

The chain is built from TRBV7-2 and TRBJ2-2; TRBD1 aligns across 7 bases. Germline V gene data show CDR1 as SGHTA and CDR2 as FQGNSA. This CDR3 spans 14 amino acids. V shed 5 bases, J shed 6 bases, and the junction held 6 bases outside the gene matches. The CDR3 DNA is TGTGCCAGCAGCATACAGGGGTCGGCCGGGGAGCTGTTTTTT. As protein: CASSIQGSAGELFF.

The V gene is TRBV5-5, the J gene TRBJ1-1; D remains unclear. The CDR3 length is 14 residues. The V end lost 1 base, the J end lost 2 bases, and 9 bases lay between the germline ends. The germline V gene encodes CDR1 SGHKS and CDR2 YYEKEE (reference sequence). The CDR3 DNA reads as TGTGCCAGCAGCTTGTGGGCAAGTAACACTGAAGCTTTCTTT. Residues: CASSLWASNTEAFF.

V usage is TRBV3-1 and J usage is TRBJ1-2; D call uncertain. The CDR3 length is 13 residues. Germline CDR1 LGHDT, CDR2 YNNKEL (reference sequence). Trimming removed 4 bases at V and 7 bases at J, with 13 bases between. The CDR3 sequence is CASSPSFTVGYTF. CDR3 sequence (DNA): TGTGCCAGCAGCCCGTCGTTTACAGTTGGCTACACCTTC.

The table lists this clonotype with many counts. The chain links TRBV29-1 to TRBJ2-1; TRBD1 matches at 8 bases. The CDR3 is 13 amino acids. Germline lookup yields CDR1 SQVTM and CDR2 ANQGSEA. With V trimmed by 2 bases and J by 6 bases, 3 bases remained unmatched. In DNA form, the CDR3 reads TGCAGCGTTGAAAATGACAGGGGCAATGAGCAGTTCTTC. This translates into CSVENDRGNEQFF.

The rearrangement uses TRBV5-1 and TRBJ1-1, with 7 bases aligning to TRBD1. V was clipped by 2 bases and J by 6 bases; unmatched bases: 4. The CDR3 runs to 13 residues. Per the germline V gene, CDR1 is SGHRS and CDR2 is YFSETQ. The CDR3 DNA reads as TGCGCCAGCAGCTTTACCAGGGGGTCTGAAGCTTTCTTT. This codes for CASSFTRGSEAFF.

The genes are TRBV18 and TRBJ1-5; perhaps TRBD1 as D (6 bases). Trimming shortened V by 3 bases and J by 3 bases, and 12 bases separated the two germline ends. Germline CDR1 and CDR2: KGHSH and LQKENI. CDR3 length: 15 residues. DNA for the CDR3: TGTGCCAGCTCACCCCTGGGGGGGCTCAATCAGCCCCAGCATTTT. Its translation is CASSPLGGLNQPQHF.

This chain links TRBV7-6 with TRBJ2-1; 8 bases line up with TRBD1. V shed 2 bases and J 8 bases; nucleotides not matched to a gene: 8. This CDR3 spans 15 amino acids. Per germline, CDR1 SGHVS and CDR2 FNYEAQ. Here the CDR3 DNA reads TGTGCCAGCAGCTTACGGTGGGCAGGGGGCTATGAGCAGTTCTTC. Translation gives CASSLRWAGGYEQFF.

The chain joins TRBV6-2 or TRBV6-3 to TRBJ2-3; TRBD2 matches at 12 bases. V gave up 0 bases and J gave up 2 bases; unmatched junction bases: 9. The germline CDR1 and CDR2 sequences are MNHEY and SVGEGT. The CDR3 contains 19 residues. The CDR3, as DNA: TGTGCCAGCAGTTACTCGCGGGCTAGCGGGAGGGCCGTCACAGATACGCAGTATTTT. It is translated as CASSYSRASGRAVTDTQYF.

The gene calls are TRBV20-1 and TRBJ1-2; D remains unclear. Germline V gives CDR1 DFQATT, CDR2 SNEGSKA (reference sequence). V lost 2 bases and J 2 bases, leaving 9 bases between the germline ends. CDR3 size: 13 residues. The CDR3 here is CSARLQLNYGYTF. In DNA, the CDR3 is TGCAGTGCTAGACTACAGTTAAACTATGGCTACACCTTC.

V is TRBV11-1 and J is TRBJ2-3; possibly TRBD1 for D (6 bases). This CDR3 is 15 amino acids long. The V end was cut by 5 bases, the J end by 1 base, with 13 bases between. The V gene's germline CDR1 is SGHAT and CDR2 FQDESV (reference sequence). The CDR3 DNA sequence: TGTGCCAGCAGCAGGGGCAGGGGCGGCACAGATACGCAGTATTTT. Translating gives CASSRGRGGTDTQYF.

A few counts support this clonotype. V gene TRBV7-9 combines with J gene TRBJ2-3; TRBD1 might be the D (7 bases). Deletions cut 6 bases from V and 3 bases from J, with 25 bases between. Germline loops: CDR1 SEHNR, CDR2 FQNEAQ (reference sequence). The CDR3 extends over 18 amino acids. The CDR3 protein is CASRTDGRTGEVTDTQYF. In DNA, the CDR3 is TGTGCCAGCAGAACCGATGGACGAACAGGGGAGGTAACAGATACGCAGTATTTT.

V is TRBV27 and J is TRBJ2-7; the match to TRBD2 covers 11 bases. With 3 bases clipped from V and 1 base from J, the junction kept 2 bases outside the gene matches. This CDR3 is built from 15 residues. CDR1 is MNHEY, CDR2 SMNVEV, per germline (reference sequence). CDR3 coding DNA: TGTGCCAGCAGTTTCGGGACTAGCGGATCCTACGAGCAGTACTTC. It codes for CASSFGTSGSYEQYF.

The genes are TRBV4-3 and TRBJ1-2; the match to TRBD1 covers 7 bases. The CDR3 extends over 15 amino acids. V gave up 1 base and J gave up 3 bases; unmatched junction bases: 5. Germline assignment: CDR1 LGHNA and CDR2 YSLEER. The CDR3 reads CASSQAPTGDYGYTF. Written as DNA, the CDR3 is TGCGCCAGCAGCCAAGCCCCCACAGGGGACTATGGCTACACCTTC.

The rearrangement links TRBV19 to TRBJ2-5, with TRBD2 matching 10 bases. J lost 5 bases, V lost 3 bases, and 9 bases had no gene match. The CDR3 spans 16 residues. Germline V gene sequence: CDR1 LNHDA, CDR2 SQIVND (reference sequence). DNA of the CDR3: TGTGCCAGTAGTATTGGGGCTAGCGGGAGCGGGGAGACCCAGTACTTC. Protein: CASSIGASGSGETQYF.

The rearrangement uses TRBV7-8 and TRBJ1-4, with 7 bases identical to TRBD1. From germline, CDR1 is SGHVS and CDR2 FQNEAQ. The CDR3 runs to 14 residues. Losses at the gene ends were 8 bases for V and 5 bases for J; bases not matched to a gene: 8. The CDR3 DNA reads TGTGCCAGCGGGTCCGGGACAGCAAATGAAAAACTGTTTTTT. Translating gives CASGSGTANEKLFF.

V gene TRBV27 combines with J gene TRBJ1-2; D remains ambiguous. V gave up 8 bases and J gave up 4 bases, with 8 bases separating them. The CDR3 covers 11 residues. Germline V gene sequence: CDR1 MNHEY, CDR2 SMNVEV (reference sequence). CDR3 DNA: TGTGCCAGCCCGCTGTTCTATGGCTACACCTTC. It encodes CASPLFYGYTF.

The chain recombines TRBV10-3 with TRBJ2-1; D may match TRBD1 or TRBD2 (6 bases each). The CDR3 runs 13 residues. V dropped 7 bases and J dropped 6 bases, with 13 bases sitting between them. Germline-derived CDR1 and CDR2 are ENHRY and SYGVKD. CDR3 bases: TGTGCCATCAATCGGGGGCCGAGCAATGAGCAGTTCTTC. Translation: CAINRGPSNEQFF.

V usage is TRBV7-9 and J usage is TRBJ2-1; TRBD2 agrees at 10 bases. J gave up 13 bases and V 4 bases, and 7 bases lay outside the gene matches. Looked up from germline, CDR1 is SEHNR and CDR2 is FQNEAQ (reference sequence). The CDR3 is 13 amino acids. The DNA of the CDR3 is TGTGCCAGCAGCTCCTCCGGGACTAGCGTCCAGTTCTTC. The encoded protein is CASSSSGTSVQFF.

There are a few counts of this clonotype. The chain carries TRBV4-3 and TRBJ1-3; D uncertain. With 0 bases removed from V and 1 base from J, the gap between germline ends came to 4 bases. From germline, CDR1 is LGHNA and CDR2 YSLEER. The CDR3 loop spans 14 amino acids. The CDR3 reads CASSQDRSGNTIYF. DNA for the CDR3: TGCGCCAGCAGCCAAGATCGGTCTGGAAACACCATATATTTT.

This clonotype appeared once. The chain joins TRBV7-9 to TRBJ2-1; 7 bases align to TRBD1. This CDR3 comprises 14 residues. Unmatched junction bases numbered 12, after V lost 3 bases and J lost 13 bases. Per the germline V gene, CDR1 is SEHNR and CDR2 is FQNEAQ (reference sequence). CDR3 loop: CASSFYRGDDGQFF. The CDR3 DNA follows: TGTGCCAGCAGCTTCTACAGGGGTGATGATGGACAGTTCTTC. The full variable domain, rest sourced from reference TRBV7-9 and TRBJ2-1, is DTGVSQNPRHKITKRGQNVTFRCDPISEHNRLYWYRQTLGQGPEFLTYFQNEAQLEKSRLLSDRFSAERPKGSFSTLEIQRTEQGDSAMYLCASSFYRGDDGQFFGPGTRLTVL.

V is TRBV29-1 and J is TRBJ2-5; D may correspond to TRBD1 or TRBD2 (5 bases each). The germline V gene has CDR1 SQVTM and CDR2 ANQGSEA. The CDR3 is 11 residues long. Between the trimmed V and J ends, which lost 3 bases and 7 bases, there was a span of 9 bases. CDR3 sequence reads: CSVDGAGTQYF. The CDR3 region has the DNA TGCAGCGTTGACGGGGCCGGGACCCAGTACTTC.

This chain links TRBV12-3 or TRBV12-4 with TRBJ2-7; D unresolved. With 6 bases removed from V and 6 bases from J, the gap between germline ends came to 9 bases. This CDR3 is built from 11 residues. The CDR3 here is CASRSRSEQYF. CDR3 DNA sequence: TGTGCCAGCAGATCCCGAAGCGAGCAGTACTTC.

The gene calls are TRBV28 and TRBJ1-2; a possible D gene is TRBD1 (5 bases). The V end lost 6 bases, the J end lost 2 bases, and 19 bases lay between the germline ends. Per the germline V gene, CDR1 is MDHEN and CDR2 is SYDVKM. The CDR3 totals 16 residues. This chain's CDR3 is CASSPPGTVSNYGYTF. The CDR3 coding sequence is TGTGCCAGCAGCCCCCCCGGGACGGTCTCCAACTATGGCTACACCTTC.

This clonotype turned up a few times. The chain combines TRBV3-1 with TRBJ2-2; D ambiguous. CDR1 and CDR2 (germline): LGHDT, YNNKEL (reference sequence). The germline V and J ends were trimmed by 1 base and 4 bases, with 7 bases remaining between them. The CDR3 has 14 amino acids. The CDR3, as DNA: TGTGCCAGCAGCCAAGTTGACGTCACCGGGGAGCTGTTTTTT. Protein sequence: CASSQVDVTGELFF.

The chain employs TRBV4-2 and TRBJ2-5; the D is unclear. This CDR3 has 16 amino acids. V lost 0 bases to trimming and J lost 1 base, with 12 bases between them. Germline lookup yields CDR1 LGHNA and CDR2 YNFKEQ. The CDR3 DNA reads as TGTGCCAGCAGCCAAGAGGGTCGAAGTCGCCAAGAGACCCAGTACTTC. Its translation is CASSQEGRSRQETQYF.

CDR3 nucleotide sequence: TGCGCCAGCAGTAGCGGACTCACCGCGGGACTAGCGGGAGGAAATCAGTTCTTC. Encoded protein: CASSSGLTAGLAGGNQFF. The chain is built from TRBV5-1 and TRBJ2-1, with 15 bases lining up with TRBD2. This CDR3 comprises 18 residues. Germline CDR1 reads SGHRS; CDR2 reads YFSETQ. V was pared by 5 bases and J by 13 bases, with 19 bases of the junction left unmatched.

This clonotype appeared a few times. The chain links TRBV12-3 or TRBV12-4 to TRBJ2-7; TRBD2 matches 11 bases. The CDR3 is 13 residues long. The trim removed 6 bases at V and 5 bases at J, leaving 3 bases unmatched. The chain's CDR3 is CASRTSGKDEQYF. The DNA of the CDR3 is TGTGCCAGCAGGACTAGCGGGAAGGACGAGCAGTACTTC.

The chain links TRBV6-5 to TRBJ1-5; 7 nucleotides match TRBD1. V shed 6 bases, J shed 4 bases, and the junction held 0 bases outside the gene matches. Germline V gene data show CDR1 as MNHEY and CDR2 as SVGAGI. The CDR3 is 12 amino acids. The DNA for the CDR3 is TGTGCCAGCAGACAGGGGAATCAGCCCCAGCATTTT. Protein: CASRQGNQPQHF.

V usage is TRBV18 and J usage is TRBJ2-1, with TRBD2 as a possible D gene (5 bases). CDR3 size: 14 residues. The germline gives CDR1 KGHSH, CDR2 LQKENI. Trimming took off 3 bases at V and 5 bases at J, with 11 bases between the two ends. The CDR3, as DNA: TGTGCCAGCTCACCCACGAGCGGAGACAATGAGCAGTTCTTC. It yields the protein CASSPTSGDNEQFF.

This clonotype was observed a handful of times. This rearrangement joins TRBV25-1 to TRBJ2-2; tentatively, D is TRBD1 (5 bases). This CDR3 spans 15 amino acids. V was clipped by 4 bases and J by 1 base, with 10 bases between them. Germline values: CDR1 MGHDK, CDR2 SYGVNS. Written as DNA, the CDR3 is TGTGCCAGCAGTGGTCGACAGCAGAACACCGGGGAGCTGTTTTTT. This encodes CASSGRQQNTGELFF.